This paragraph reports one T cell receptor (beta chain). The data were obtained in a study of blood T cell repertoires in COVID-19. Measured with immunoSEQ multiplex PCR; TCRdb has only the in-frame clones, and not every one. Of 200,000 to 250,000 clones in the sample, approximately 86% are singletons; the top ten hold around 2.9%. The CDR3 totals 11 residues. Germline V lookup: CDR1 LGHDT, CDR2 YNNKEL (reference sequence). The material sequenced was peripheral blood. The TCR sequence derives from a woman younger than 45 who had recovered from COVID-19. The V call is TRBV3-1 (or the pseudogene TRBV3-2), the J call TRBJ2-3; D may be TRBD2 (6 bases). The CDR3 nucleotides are TGTGAAGCGGGTCTCACAGATACGCAGTATTTT. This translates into CEAGLTDTQYF.